The T cell receptor (beta chain) under discussion was sequenced for a study of response to subunit inactivated influenza vaccine. Findings of the study overall: It was suggested by the authors that few new T cells are recruited by each seasonal influenza vaccination.

TCRdb passed the RT-PCR reads through MiXCR, listing each CDR3 protein once. The table includes around 580,000 distinct CDR3 sequences, approximately 10% detected once. This CDR3 comprises 14 residues. V lost 3 bases, J lost 8 bases, and 14 bases lay in between. With respect to this clonotype: Its target is not known.

The TCR was taken from a middle-aged man who received an inactivated influenza vaccine. This sample comprised PBMCs from blood, obtained on the day of vaccination. V usage is TRBV12-3 or TRBV12-4 and J usage is TRBJ2-1; D might be TRBD2 (6 bases). The CDR3 sequence: CASSFGLARDEQFF. CDR3 nucleotides: TGTGCCAGCAGTTTTGGTCTAGCGAGGGATGAGCAGTTCTTC.